The clone carrying this T cell receptor beta chain was observed a single time. Its antigen is still unknown. This entry is derived from a study of T cell repertoires in cytomegalovirus infection. Findings and limits, study-wide: What dominated the ex vivo response were HLA-C-restricted CMV-specific TCR beta clonotypes. The cumulative frequency of public TCR beta families identified carriers of CMV plus the relevant HLA.

From the reads, TCRdb called clonotypes with MiXCR, one entry per CDR3 protein. The data show more than 400,000 distinct CDR3 sequences, about 30% seen once. The CDR3 is made up of 14 amino acids. Trimming left V 0 bases short and J 4 bases short, with 7 bases between. Germline V CDR1 and CDR2: DFQATT, SNEGSKA (reference sequence). This TCR derives from a human donor in good health (CMV status not recorded). Some clones in this sample may be carry-over from other donors' samples. The V call is TRBV20-1, the J call TRBJ1-6; D is perhaps TRBD1 (5 bases). Sequencing was done on a sample of PBMCs. CDR3 DNA: TGCAGTGCTAGAGAGGGACGGTATAATTCACCCCTCCACTTT. Translation: CSAREGRYNSPLHF.